This T cell receptor beta chain was recovered during a study of blood T cell repertoires in COVID-19. Study-level background: The United States, Italy and Spain were the sources of the acute and convalescent COVID-19 samples.

Trimming took 5 bases from V and 6 from J; bases not matched to a gene: 11. Germline V gene data show CDR1 as SGHRS and CDR2 as YFSETQ. CDR3 length equals 16 residues. Data came from immunoSEQ multiplex PCR; TCRdb stores just in-frame clones and leaves some out. Of 250,000 to 350,000 clones listed, roughly nine tenths are singletons. Seattle patient enrollment occurred during active infection, with longitudinal follow-up thereafter. The sequenced material came from peripheral blood. The sequence was collected from a woman aged 25 to 39 with COVID-19, enrolled during active disease. V is TRBV5-1 and J is TRBJ2-1; 10 nucleotides align to TRBD1. The CDR3 region is CASRSTGTGVSNEQFF. The CDR3, as DNA: TGCGCCAGCAGATCTACCGGGACAGGGGTTAGCAATGAGCAGTTCTTC.